This T cell receptor (beta chain) was sequenced in a study of a mutant IDH1 vaccine in newly diagnosed glioma. About the study: Patients got radiotherapy, temozolomide, or both beforehand, and most got both.

The time point denotes: week 5, during vaccination. A 20-mer mutant IDH1 peptide at 300 ug was injected subcutaneously with topical imiquimod. TCRdb's copy holds only in-frame clones and misses some; the assay was immunoSEQ multiplex PCR. The sample has some 37,000 clones; about 80% are singletons. Whole-study results and caveats: Researchers report vaccine-induced immune responses in 93.3% of patients.

This clone is labeled medium-sized (0.01 to 0.1%). Its antigen is not known. V was pared by 3 bases and J by 5 bases, with 4 bases of the junction left unmatched. CDR1 is SGDLS, CDR2 YYNGEE, per germline. The CDR3 is 15 amino acids. The sequencing here drew on PBMCs, taken from a glioma patient whose treatment included an IDH1 peptide vaccine. The TCR sequence derives from a man in his forties with glioma. The rearrangement links TRBV9 to TRBJ2-2; TRBD1 matches 10 bases. The CDR3: CASSARTGGTGELFF. As DNA, the CDR3 is TGTGCCAGCAGCGCGAGGACAGGGGGGACCGGGGAGCTGTTTTTT.